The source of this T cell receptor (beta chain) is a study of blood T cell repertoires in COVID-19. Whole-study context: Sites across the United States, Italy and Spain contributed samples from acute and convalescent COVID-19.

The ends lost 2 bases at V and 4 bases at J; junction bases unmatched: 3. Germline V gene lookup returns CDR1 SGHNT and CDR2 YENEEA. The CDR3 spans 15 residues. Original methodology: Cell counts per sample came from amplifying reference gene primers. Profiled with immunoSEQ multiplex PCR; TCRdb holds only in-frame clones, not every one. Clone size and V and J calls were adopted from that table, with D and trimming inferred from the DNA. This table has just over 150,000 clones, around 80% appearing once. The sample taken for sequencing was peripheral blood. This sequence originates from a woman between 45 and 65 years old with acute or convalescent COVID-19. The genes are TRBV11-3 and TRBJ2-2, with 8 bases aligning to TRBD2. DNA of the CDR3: TGTGCCAGCAGCTTAATGGCGGGGGGCACCGGGGAGCTGTTTTTT. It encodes CASSLMAGGTGELFF. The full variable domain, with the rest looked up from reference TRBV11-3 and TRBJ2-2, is EAGVVQSPRYKIIEKKQPVAFWCNPISGHNTLYWYLQNLGQGPELLIRYENEEAVDDSQLPKDRFSAERLKGVDSTLKIQPAELGDSAVYLCASSLMAGGTGELFFGEGSRLTVL.